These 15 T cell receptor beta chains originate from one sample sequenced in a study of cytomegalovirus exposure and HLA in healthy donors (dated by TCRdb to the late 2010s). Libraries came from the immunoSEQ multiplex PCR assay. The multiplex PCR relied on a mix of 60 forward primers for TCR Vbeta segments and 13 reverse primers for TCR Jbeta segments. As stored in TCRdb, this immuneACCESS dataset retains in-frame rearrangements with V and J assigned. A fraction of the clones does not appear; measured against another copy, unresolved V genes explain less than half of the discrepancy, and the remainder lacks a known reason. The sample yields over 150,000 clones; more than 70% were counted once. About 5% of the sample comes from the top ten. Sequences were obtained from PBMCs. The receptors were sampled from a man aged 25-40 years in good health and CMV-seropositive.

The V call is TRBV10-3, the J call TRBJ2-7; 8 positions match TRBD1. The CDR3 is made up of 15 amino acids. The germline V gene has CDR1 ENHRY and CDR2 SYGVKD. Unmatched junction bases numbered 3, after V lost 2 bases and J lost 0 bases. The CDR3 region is CAISEGDRSSYEQYF. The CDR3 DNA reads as TGTGCCATCAGTGAGGGGGACAGGTCCTCCTACGAGCAGTACTTC.

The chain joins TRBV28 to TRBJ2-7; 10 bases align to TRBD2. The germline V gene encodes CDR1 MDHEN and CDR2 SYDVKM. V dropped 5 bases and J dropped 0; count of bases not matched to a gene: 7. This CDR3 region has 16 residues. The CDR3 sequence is CASSPSSGSFSYEQYF. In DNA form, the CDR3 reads TGTGCCAGCAGTCCATCTAGCGGGAGTTTCTCCTACGAGCAGTACTTC.

CDR3 sequence: CASTPSGGYNEQFF. In DNA, the CDR3 is TGTGCCAGCACCCCTAGCGGGGGCTACAATGAGCAGTTCTTC. V usage is TRBV6-5 and J usage is TRBJ2-1, with 10 bases fitting TRBD2. Losses at the gene ends were 7 bases for V and 3 bases for J; bases not matched to a gene: 3. Germline values: CDR1 MNHEY, CDR2 SVGAGI. There are 14 residues in the CDR3.

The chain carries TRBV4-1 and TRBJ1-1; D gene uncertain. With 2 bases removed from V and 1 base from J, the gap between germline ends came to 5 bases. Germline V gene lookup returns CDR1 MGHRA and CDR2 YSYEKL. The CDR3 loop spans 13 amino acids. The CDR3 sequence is CASSQIENTEAFF. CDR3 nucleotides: TGCGCCAGCAGCCAAATAGAGAACACTGAAGCTTTCTTT.

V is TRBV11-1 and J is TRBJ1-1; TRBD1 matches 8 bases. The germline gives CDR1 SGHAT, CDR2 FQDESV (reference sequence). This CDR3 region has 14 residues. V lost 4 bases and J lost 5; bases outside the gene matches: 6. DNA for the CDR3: TGTGCCAGCAGCTCTTACAGGGGGTGGACTGAAGCTTTCTTT. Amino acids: CASSSYRGWTEAFF.

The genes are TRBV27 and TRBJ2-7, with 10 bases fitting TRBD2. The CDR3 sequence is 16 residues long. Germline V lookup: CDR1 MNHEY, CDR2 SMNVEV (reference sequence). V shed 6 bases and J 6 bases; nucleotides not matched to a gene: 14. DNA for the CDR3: TGTGCCAGCAGGTCCTTACTCGGGACTAGCGTCTCCGAGCAGTACTTC. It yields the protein CASRSLLGTSVSEQYF.

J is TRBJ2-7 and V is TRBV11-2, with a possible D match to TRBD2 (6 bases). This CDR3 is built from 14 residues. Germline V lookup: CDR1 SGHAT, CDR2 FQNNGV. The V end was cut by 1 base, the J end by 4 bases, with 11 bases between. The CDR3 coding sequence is TGTGCCAGCAGCTTAGCGGGACTCGATTACGAGCAGTACTTC. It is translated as CASSLAGLDYEQYF. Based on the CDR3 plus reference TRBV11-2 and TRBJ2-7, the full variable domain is EAGVAQSPRYKIIEKRQSVAFWCNPISGHATLYWYQQILGQGPKLLIQFQNNGVVDDSQLPKDRFSAERLKGVDSTLKIQPAKLEDSAVYLCASSLAGLDYEQYFGPGTRLTVT.

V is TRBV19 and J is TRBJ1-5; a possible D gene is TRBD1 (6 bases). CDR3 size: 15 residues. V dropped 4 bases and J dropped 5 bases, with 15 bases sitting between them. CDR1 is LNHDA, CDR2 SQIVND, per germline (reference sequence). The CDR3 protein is CASSTLTGSHQPQHF. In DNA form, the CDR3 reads TGTGCCAGTAGTACTTTGACAGGCAGTCATCAGCCCCAGCATTTT.

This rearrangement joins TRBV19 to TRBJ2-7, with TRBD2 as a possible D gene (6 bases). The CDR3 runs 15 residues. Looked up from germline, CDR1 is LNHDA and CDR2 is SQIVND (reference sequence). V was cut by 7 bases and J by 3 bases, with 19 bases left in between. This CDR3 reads CASTWGSGDFYEQYF. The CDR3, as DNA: TGTGCCAGTACCTGGGGTAGCGGAGACTTCTACGAGCAGTACTTC.

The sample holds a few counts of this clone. The CDR3 coding sequence is TGCAGCGTACAACGGGGGAACACTGAAGCTTTCTTT. It translates to CSVQRGNTEAFF. This chain joins TRBV29-1 and TRBJ1-1; D is undetermined. The V end was cut by 6 bases, the J end by 1 base, with 9 bases between. This CDR3 contains 12 residues. Germline V gene data show CDR1 as SQVTM and CDR2 as ANQGSEA.

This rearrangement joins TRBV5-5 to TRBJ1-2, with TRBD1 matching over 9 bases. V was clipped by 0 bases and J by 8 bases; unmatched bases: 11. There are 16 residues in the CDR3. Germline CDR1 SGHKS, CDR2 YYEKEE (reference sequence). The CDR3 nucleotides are TGTGCCAGCAGCTTGGCATTGGGGACAGGGTTCGGGGGCTACACCTTC. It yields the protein CASSLALGTGFGGYTF. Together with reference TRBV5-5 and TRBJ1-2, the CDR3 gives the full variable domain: DAGVTQSPTHLIKTRGQQVTLRCSPISGHKSVSWYQQVLGQGPQFIFQYYEKEERGRGNFPDRFSARQFPNYSSELNVNALLLGDSALYLCASSLALGTGFGGYTFGSGTRLTVV.

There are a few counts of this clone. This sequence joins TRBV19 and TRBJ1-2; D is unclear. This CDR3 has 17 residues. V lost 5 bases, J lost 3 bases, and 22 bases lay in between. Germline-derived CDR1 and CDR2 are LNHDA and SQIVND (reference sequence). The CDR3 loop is CASSAPGASAHYYGYTF. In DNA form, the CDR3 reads TGTGCCAGTAGTGCTCCGGGAGCCAGCGCCCATTACTATGGCTACACCTTC.

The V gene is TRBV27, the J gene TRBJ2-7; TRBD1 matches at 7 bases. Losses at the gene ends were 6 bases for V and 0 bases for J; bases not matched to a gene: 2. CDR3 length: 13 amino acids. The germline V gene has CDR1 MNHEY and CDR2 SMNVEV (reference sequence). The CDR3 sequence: CASRDRTSYEQYF. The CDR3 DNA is TGTGCCAGCAGGGACAGGACCTCCTACGAGCAGTACTTC.

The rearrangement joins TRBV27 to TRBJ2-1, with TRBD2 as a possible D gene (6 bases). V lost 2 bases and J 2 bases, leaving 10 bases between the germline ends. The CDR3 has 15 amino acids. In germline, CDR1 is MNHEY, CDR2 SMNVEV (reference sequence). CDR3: CASSLRRAAYNEQFF. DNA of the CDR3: TGTGCCAGCAGTTTACGGAGGGCCGCCTACAATGAGCAGTTCTTC.

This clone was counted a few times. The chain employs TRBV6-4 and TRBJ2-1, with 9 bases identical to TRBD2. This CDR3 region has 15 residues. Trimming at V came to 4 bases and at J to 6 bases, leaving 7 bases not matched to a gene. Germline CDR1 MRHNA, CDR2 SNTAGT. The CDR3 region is CASSVAGESLNEQFF. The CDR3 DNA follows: TGTGCCAGCAGTGTAGCGGGAGAATCCCTCAATGAGCAGTTCTTC.